Presented here are 28 T cell receptor beta chains from one specimen sequenced in a study of T-cell memory formation after mild COVID-19 (dated by TCRdb to about 2021). The library was built by means of 5' RACE. These reads were obtained on an Illumina NovaSeq 6000. TCRdb reprocessing: public reads trimmed at Q25 with fastp, clones called with MiXCR, in-frame beta chains kept. Every entry covers one CDR3 protein and lists the most common genes and DNA from its rows. The sample yields a few hundred thousand distinct CDR3 sequences; around a fifth were counted once. The biggest ten clones account for around 12% of the sample. Sequencing input: PBMCs or a T cell subset sorted from them (not recorded which). The source of these receptors is an adult woman who had mild COVID-19 (a few samples of this study predate the infection). The sample titles of this study are shuffled in the database, so cell type and time point are left out; the donor was told from shared clones.

V is TRBV4-2 and J is TRBJ1-1; D not resolved. This CDR3 is built from 16 residues. Germline V gene sequence: CDR1 LGHNA, CDR2 YNFKEQ. Deletions cut 0 bases from V and 1 base from J, with 12 bases between. The CDR3 nucleotides read TGTGCCAGCAGCCAAGACATTGGGCCAGCGAACACTGAAGCTTTCTTT. This translates into CASSQDIGPANTEAFF.

The CDR3 DNA is TGTGCCAGCACGGGACAGGGGGTATCGGACTCCTACGAGCAGTACTTC. Protein: CASTGQGVSDSYEQYF. V and J are TRBV5-5 and TRBJ2-7, with 11 bases fitting TRBD1. The ends lost 6 bases at V and 0 bases at J; junction bases unmatched: 8. The CDR3 loop spans 16 amino acids. Germline V lookup: CDR1 SGHKS, CDR2 YYEKEE (reference sequence).

J is TRBJ2-1 and V is TRBV18, with D perhaps matching TRBD2 (5 bases). The CDR3 has 16 residues. CDR1 is KGHSH, CDR2 LQKENI, per germline. V lost 3 bases, J lost 5 bases, and 17 bases lay in between. The CDR3 DNA is TGTGCCAGCTCACCCTCGGTTGCGGGCCTTGACAATGAGCAGTTCTTC. Translating gives CASSPSVAGLDNEQFF.

This clonotype was recorded a few times. This chain uses TRBV4-2 with TRBJ1-4; D remains ambiguous. CDR3 size: 14 residues. The germline V gene has CDR1 LGHNA and CDR2 YNFKEQ. V was clipped by 1 base and J by 3 bases, with 6 bases between them. Here the CDR3 reads CASSQVGSNEKLFF. CDR3 in DNA: TGTGCCAGCAGCCAAGTTGGGTCTAATGAAAAACTGTTTTTT.

This clonotype has a count of ten or more. The rearrangement joins TRBV6-5 to TRBJ1-1; 8 nucleotides match TRBD1. V lost 5 bases and J lost 1; bases outside the gene matches: 6. CDR1 is MNHEY, CDR2 SVGAGI, per germline. The length of the CDR3 is 15 residues. CDR3 amino acids: CASSNPGTGNTEAFF. The CDR3 DNA reads TGTGCCAGCAGTAACCCCGGGACAGGGAACACTGAAGCTTTCTTT.

The J gene is TRBJ2-7, the V gene TRBV15; possibly TRBD1 for D (6 bases). The CDR3 has 13 amino acids. The germline V and J ends were trimmed by 1 base and 6 bases, with 10 bases remaining between them. Germline values: CDR1 LNHNV, CDR2 YYDKDF (reference sequence). CDR3 nucleotide sequence: TGTGCCACCAGCAGAGGGACAGCCGGCGAGCAGTACTTC. As protein: CATSRGTAGEQYF.

This rearrangement joins TRBV18 to TRBJ2-5, with D tentatively TRBD1 (6 bases). The germline V gene has CDR1 KGHSH and CDR2 LQKENI. With 2 bases removed from V and 3 bases from J, the gap between germline ends came to 10 bases. The CDR3 consists of 14 residues. The DNA of the CDR3 is TGTGCCAGCTCACCATGGGACACTGAAGAGACCCAGTACTTC. Translated, it gives CASSPWDTEETQYF.

V gene TRBV24-1 combines with J gene TRBJ1-4; D uncertain. The CDR3 extends over 18 amino acids. The germline V gene encodes CDR1 KGHDR and CDR2 SFDVKD. Trimming took 3 bases from V and 8 from J, leaving 24 bases between them. This CDR3 is CATSDKEEAWREIEKLFF. CDR3 in DNA: TGTGCCACCAGTGATAAGGAAGAGGCCTGGAGGGAGATCGAAAAACTGTTTTTT.

This rearrangement joins TRBV7-9 to TRBJ2-7, with D tentatively TRBD1 or TRBD2 (6 bases each). V was clipped by 3 bases and J by 3 bases, with 15 bases between them. CDR1 SEHNR and CDR2 FQNEAQ come from the germline V gene (reference sequence). The CDR3 contains 15 residues. The CDR3 DNA sequence: TGTGCCAGCAGCTTTTCCCGGGGGCGGTACTACGAGCAGTACTTC. This codes for CASSFSRGRYYEQYF.

This chain joins TRBV5-1 and TRBJ2-5, with a tentative D call TRBD1 (5 bases). The germline CDR1 and CDR2 sequences are SGHRS and YFSETQ. V dropped 7 bases and J dropped 1 base, with 11 bases sitting between them. The CDR3 consists of 13 residues. This CDR3 is CASGAESQETQYF. The CDR3 DNA reads as TGCGCCAGCGGGGCAGAGAGCCAAGAGACCCAGTACTTC.

This clonotype turned up a few times. The chain joins TRBV9 to TRBJ2-5, with D unresolved. This CDR3 is 14 amino acids long. Trimming took off 0 bases at V and 2 bases at J, with 8 bases between the two ends. Germline V gives CDR1 SGDLS, CDR2 YYNGEE. Written as DNA, the CDR3 is TGTGCCAGCAGCGTAGCAGGAGTTCAAGAGACCCAGTACTTC. Protein: CASSVAGVQETQYF.

The chain is built from TRBV13 and TRBJ1-2; weak D call: TRBD1 (6 bases). Germline V CDR1 and CDR2: PRHDT, FYEKMQ (reference sequence). This CDR3 is built from 16 residues. V gave up 1 base and J gave up 1 base, with 13 bases separating them. The CDR3 is CASSLAQLQGNYGYTF. The CDR3 region has the DNA TGTGCCAGCAGCTTAGCTCAACTACAGGGTAACTATGGCTACACCTTC.

The chain is built from TRBV7-9 and TRBJ2-2; D may be TRBD1 (5 bases). The V end lost 5 bases, the J end lost 6 bases, and 10 bases lay between the germline ends. The V gene's germline CDR1 is SEHNR and CDR2 FQNEAQ (reference sequence). This CDR3 comprises 13 residues. The CDR3 DNA follows: TGTGCCAGCAGCCAGGGCCGGTCCGGGGAGCTGTTTTTT. Protein: CASSQGRSGELFF.

This sequence joins TRBV29-1 and TRBJ1-1; the D is unclear. Germline V gene data show CDR1 as SQVTM and CDR2 as ANQGSEA. The CDR3 has 16 amino acids. Trimming left V 6 bases short and J 0 bases short, with 20 bases between. CDR3 in DNA: TGCAGCGTCCATGGAGGGTTCCTGAACATGAACACTGAAGCTTTCTTT. It specifies CSVHGGFLNMNTEAFF.

CDR3 DNA sequence: TGCAGTGCTAGAGATACAGACAGCCGGAACACTGAAGCTTTCTTT. Translated: CSARDTDSRNTEAFF. The chain uses TRBV20-1 and TRBJ1-1, with D maybe TRBD1 (5 bases). V lost 0 bases and J lost 1, with 12 bases in between. This CDR3 has 15 residues. Germline CDR1 reads DFQATT; CDR2 reads SNEGSKA (reference sequence).

This chain links TRBV5-1 with TRBJ2-7; 7 bases map to TRBD1. Trimming at V came to 1 base and at J to 6 bases, leaving 7 bases not matched to a gene. Germline CDR1 reads SGHRS; CDR2 reads YFSETQ. The CDR3 has 14 residues. Written as DNA, the CDR3 is TGCGCCAGCAGCTTGAGACAGGGCCACGGCGAGCAGTACTTC. Translated, it gives CASSLRQGHGEQYF.

Only a few counts were recorded for this clonotype. The chain uses TRBV11-3 and TRBJ2-1, with 8 bases matching TRBD2. Germline-derived CDR1 and CDR2 are SGHNT and YENEEA. This CDR3 comprises 15 residues. Unmatched junction bases numbered 6, after V lost 5 bases and J lost 3 bases. CDR3 protein: CASSRSGGNYNEQFF. CDR3 sequence (DNA): TGTGCCAGCAGCCGAAGCGGGGGAAACTACAATGAGCAGTTCTTC.

J is TRBJ2-3 and V is TRBV4-3, with a weak D call TRBD2 (5 bases). V was clipped by 0 bases and J by 6 bases, with 13 bases between them. This CDR3 is 15 amino acids long. Germline loops: CDR1 LGHNA, CDR2 YSLEER. This chain's CDR3 is CASSQDLADTDTQYF. In DNA form, the CDR3 reads TGCGCCAGCAGCCAAGATCTAGCAGACACGGATACGCAGTATTTT.

This chain links TRBV12-3 or TRBV12-4 with TRBJ2-7; D is perhaps TRBD2 (6 bases). Between the trimmed V and J ends, which lost 5 bases and 3 bases, there was a span of 20 bases. CDR3 length equals 16 residues. The CDR3 DNA reads as TGTGCCAGCAGTGGACCTAAGGGGTGGGGGGACTACGAGCAGTACTTC. Translating gives CASSGPKGWGDYEQYF.

This clonotype has more than one count but fewer than ten. V is TRBV20-1 and J is TRBJ2-3; 10 positions agree with TRBD2. Germline trimming cut 3 bases from V and 0 bases from J; bases unmatched to any gene: 3. The CDR3 spans 15 residues. CDR1 and CDR2 (germline): DFQATT, SNEGSKA (reference sequence). In DNA, the CDR3 is TGCAGTGCTAGCCAACTAGCGGGAAGCACAGATACGCAGTATTTT. Translated: CSASQLAGSTDTQYF.

The chain couples TRBV24-1 to TRBJ2-1; 7 bases are a match to TRBD2. Trimming cost V 3 bases and J 7 bases; bases outside gene matches: 11. The V gene's germline CDR1 is KGHDR and CDR2 SFDVKD. CDR3 length equals 16 residues. CDR3 sequence reads: CATSDALAFLGNEQFF. CDR3 DNA sequence: TGTGCCACCAGTGATGCACTAGCGTTTCTGGGGAATGAGCAGTTCTTC.

This clonotype was counted only a few times. This sequence joins TRBV7-2 and TRBJ2-7; no definite D call. The V and J ends lost 0 bases and 4 bases respectively, with 13 bases between them. Germline V gene lookup returns CDR1 SGHTA and CDR2 FQGNSA. CDR3 length: 15 amino acids. The CDR3 reads CASSLAIGAEYEQYF. CDR3 sequence (DNA): TGTGCCAGCAGCTTAGCGATCGGTGCGGAGTACGAGCAGTACTTC.

The chain combines TRBV7-2 with TRBJ2-1, with TRBD2 identical over 10 bases. Unmatched junction bases numbered 8, after V lost 8 bases and J lost 4 bases. This CDR3 is 15 amino acids long. Germline V gene data show CDR1 as SGHTA and CDR2 as FQGNSA. CDR3 sequence: CASASTSGQYNEQFF. Here the CDR3 DNA reads TGTGCCAGCGCCTCGACTAGCGGGCAGTACAATGAGCAGTTCTTC.

V and J are TRBV15 and TRBJ2-1, with TRBD2 identical over 7 bases. V shed 4 bases and J 8 bases; nucleotides not matched to a gene: 5. This CDR3 region has 13 residues. Germline lookup yields CDR1 LNHNV and CDR2 YYDKDF (reference sequence). The CDR3 region is CATSTRLADEQFF. CDR3 nucleotides: TGTGCCACCAGCACTAGACTAGCTGATGAGCAGTTCTTC. The variable domain in full, completed from reference TRBV15 and TRBJ2-1, reads DAMVIQNPRYQVTQFGKPVTLSCSQTLNHNVMYWYQQKSSQAPKLLFHYYDKDFNNEADTPDNFQSRRPNTSFCFLDIRSPGLGDTAMYLCATSTRLADEQFFGPGTRLTVL.

This clonotype came up a few times. V is TRBV6-6 and J is TRBJ1-5; tentatively, D is TRBD1 (6 bases). The length of the CDR3 is 15 residues. Between the trimmed V and J ends, which lost 7 bases and 2 bases, there was a span of 15 bases. CDR1 is MNHNY, CDR2 SVGAGI, per germline (reference sequence). The CDR3: CASNLQGSGNQPQHF. The CDR3 DNA follows: TGTGCCAGCAACCTACAGGGTTCTGGCAATCAGCCCCAGCATTTT.

In this sample, this clonotype turned up a few times. The chain employs TRBV6-2 or TRBV6-3 and TRBJ2-5, with D maybe TRBD2 (5 bases). Trimming pared 6 bases from V and 3 bases from J, leaving 11 bases between. This CDR3 has 13 residues. Germline-derived CDR1 and CDR2 are MNHEY and SVGEGT. This CDR3 reads CASSSTEEETQYF. CDR3 coding DNA: TGTGCCAGCAGCTCAACGGAGGAAGAGACCCAGTACTTC.

This clonotype occurred a few times. This chain links TRBV20-1 with TRBJ1-3, with D unclear. This CDR3 has 13 amino acids. Trimming removed 7 bases at V and 0 bases at J, with 10 bases between. In germline, CDR1 is DFQATT, CDR2 SNEGSKA (reference sequence). This chain's CDR3 is CSGAAGSGNTIYF. The CDR3 coding sequence is TGCAGTGGGGCAGCCGGCTCTGGAAACACCATATATTTT.

V and J are TRBV20-1 and TRBJ1-2; D remains unclear. Trimming pared 0 bases from V and 8 bases from J, leaving 13 bases between. This CDR3 is built from 13 residues. The germline CDR1 and CDR2 sequences are DFQATT and SNEGSKA (reference sequence). CDR3 sequence (DNA): TGCAGTGCTAGAGACCAGATTCGCCCGGGCTACACCTTC. This sequence encodes CSARDQIRPGYTF.